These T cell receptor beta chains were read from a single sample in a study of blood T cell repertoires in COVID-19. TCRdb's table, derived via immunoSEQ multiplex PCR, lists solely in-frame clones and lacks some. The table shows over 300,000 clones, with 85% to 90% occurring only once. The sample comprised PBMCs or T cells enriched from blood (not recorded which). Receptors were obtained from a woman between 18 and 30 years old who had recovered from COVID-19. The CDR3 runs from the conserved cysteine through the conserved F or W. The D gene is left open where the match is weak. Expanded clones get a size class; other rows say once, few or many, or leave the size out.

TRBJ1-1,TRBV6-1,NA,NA,TGTGCCAGCAGTGAATGGGGTACAGGGACTGAAGCTTTCTTT,CASSEWGTGTEAFF
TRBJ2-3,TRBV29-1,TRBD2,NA,TGCAGCGCGACCCCAAGACTAGCGGGAGGGGGAGATACGCAGTATTTT,CSATPRLAGGGDTQYF
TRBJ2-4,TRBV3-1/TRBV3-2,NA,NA,TGTGCCAGCAGCCAGAGCGGGCCGAAAAACATTCAGTACTTC,CASSQSGPKNIQYF
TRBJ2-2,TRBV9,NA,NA,TGTGCCAGCAGCACGTCAGGAGGTACCGGGGAGCTGTTTTTT,CASSTSGGTGELFF
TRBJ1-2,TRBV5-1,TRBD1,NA,TGCGCCAGCAGCACCGGACAGGGGGCAAATGGCTACACCTTC,CASSTGQGANGYTF
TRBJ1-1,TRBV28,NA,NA,TGTGCCAGCAGTCTTGACAGGTTGAACACTGAAGCTTTCTTT,CASSLDRLNTEAFF
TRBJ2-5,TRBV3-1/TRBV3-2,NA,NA,TGTGCCAGCAGTCCCAGGCAGGGTTTATCGCAAGAGACCCAGTACTTC,CASSPRQGLSQETQYF
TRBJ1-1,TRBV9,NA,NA,TGTGCCAGCAGCGTAGTGGCGAGAGCGGGTACTGAAGCTTTCTTT,CASSVVARAGTEAFF
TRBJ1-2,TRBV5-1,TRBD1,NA,TGCGCCAGCAGCTTGGGACAGGGGGCATATGGCTACACCTTC,CASSLGQGAYGYTF
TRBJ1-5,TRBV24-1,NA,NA,TGTGCCACCAGTTCGGACAGTTATAGCAATCAGCCCCAGCATTTT,CATSSDSYSNQPQHF
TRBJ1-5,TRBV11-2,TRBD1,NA,TGTGCCAGCAGCTTAGGGGCCGGGACAGGGAACAATCAGCCCCAGCATTTT,CASSLGAGTGNNQPQHF
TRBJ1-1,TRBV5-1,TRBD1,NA,TGCGCCAGCAGCTTGGAGTACAGGGGGGCTTTACGCGGGAAAAACACTGAAGCTTTCTTT,CASSLEYRGALRGKNTEAFF
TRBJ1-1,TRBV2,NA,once,TGTGCCAGCAGTCTTCGACAGGACGAAGCTTTCTTT,CASSLRQDEAFF
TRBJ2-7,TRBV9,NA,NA,TGTGCCAGCAGCGTAGCGCAGGGATCCGAGCAGTACTTC,CASSVAQGSEQYF
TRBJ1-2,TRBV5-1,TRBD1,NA,TGCGCCAGCAGCAGAGAGACAGGGGGCGGCTATGGCTACACCTTC,CASSRETGGGYGYTF